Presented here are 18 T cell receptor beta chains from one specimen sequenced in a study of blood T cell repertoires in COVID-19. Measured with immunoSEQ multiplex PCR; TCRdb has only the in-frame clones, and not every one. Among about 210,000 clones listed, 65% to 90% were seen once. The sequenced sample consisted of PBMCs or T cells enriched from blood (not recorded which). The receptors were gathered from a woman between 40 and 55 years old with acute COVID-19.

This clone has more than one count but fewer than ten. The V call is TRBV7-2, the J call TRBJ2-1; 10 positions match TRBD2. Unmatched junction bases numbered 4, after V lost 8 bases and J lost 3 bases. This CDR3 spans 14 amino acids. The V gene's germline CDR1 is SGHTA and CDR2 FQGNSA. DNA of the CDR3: TGTGCCAGCTCCGGGACTAGCGTCTACAATGAGCAGTTCTTC. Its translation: CASSGTSVYNEQFF.

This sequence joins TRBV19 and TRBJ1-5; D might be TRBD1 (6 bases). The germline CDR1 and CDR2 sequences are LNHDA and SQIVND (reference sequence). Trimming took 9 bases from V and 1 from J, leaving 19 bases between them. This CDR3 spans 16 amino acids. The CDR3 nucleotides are TGTGCCAGCCTGGACAGTACGAAGGGGAGCAATCAGCCCCAGCATTTT. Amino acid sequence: CASLDSTKGSNQPQHF.

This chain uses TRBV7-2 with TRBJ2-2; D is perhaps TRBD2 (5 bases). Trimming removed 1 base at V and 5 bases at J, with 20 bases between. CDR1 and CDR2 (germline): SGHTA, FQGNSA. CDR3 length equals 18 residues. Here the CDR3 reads CASSLVSPGFRRTGELFF. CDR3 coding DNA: TGTGCCAGCAGCTTAGTTTCACCGGGATTCCGGCGGACCGGGGAGCTGTTTTTT.

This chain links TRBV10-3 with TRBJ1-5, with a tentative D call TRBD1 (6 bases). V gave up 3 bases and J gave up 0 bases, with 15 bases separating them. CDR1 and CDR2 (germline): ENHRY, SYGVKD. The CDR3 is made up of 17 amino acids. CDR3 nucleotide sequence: TGTGCCATCAGTGAAGGGGCCGGGACAACTAGCAATCAGCCCCAGCATTTT. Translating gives CAISEGAGTTSNQPQHF.

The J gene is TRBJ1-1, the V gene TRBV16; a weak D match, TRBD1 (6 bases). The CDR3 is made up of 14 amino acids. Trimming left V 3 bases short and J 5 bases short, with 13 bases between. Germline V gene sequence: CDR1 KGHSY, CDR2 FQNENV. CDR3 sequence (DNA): TGTGCCAGCAGCCACCGAACAGGGAAGACTGAAGCTTTCTTT. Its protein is CASSHRTGKTEAFF.

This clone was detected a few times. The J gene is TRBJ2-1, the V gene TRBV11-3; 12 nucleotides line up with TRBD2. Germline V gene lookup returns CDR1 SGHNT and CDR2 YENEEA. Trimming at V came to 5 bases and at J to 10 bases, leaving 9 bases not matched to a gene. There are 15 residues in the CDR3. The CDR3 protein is CASSRLAGVVREQFF. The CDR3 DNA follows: TGTGCCAGCAGCCGACTAGCGGGAGTGGTGAGAGAGCAGTTCTTC.

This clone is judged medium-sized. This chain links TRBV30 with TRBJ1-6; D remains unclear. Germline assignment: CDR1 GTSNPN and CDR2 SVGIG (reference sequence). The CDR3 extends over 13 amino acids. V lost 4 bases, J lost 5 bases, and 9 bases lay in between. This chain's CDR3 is CAWTRFHNSPLHF. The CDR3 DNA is TGTGCCTGGACGAGGTTCCATAATTCACCCCTCCACTTT.

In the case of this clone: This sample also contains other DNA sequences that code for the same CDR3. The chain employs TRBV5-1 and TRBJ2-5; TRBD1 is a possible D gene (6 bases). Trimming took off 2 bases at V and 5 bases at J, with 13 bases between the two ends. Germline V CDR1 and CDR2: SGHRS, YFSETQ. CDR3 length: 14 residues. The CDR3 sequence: CASSLQGLRETQYF. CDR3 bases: TGCGCCAGCAGCTTACAGGGTCTACGGGAGACCCAGTACTTC.

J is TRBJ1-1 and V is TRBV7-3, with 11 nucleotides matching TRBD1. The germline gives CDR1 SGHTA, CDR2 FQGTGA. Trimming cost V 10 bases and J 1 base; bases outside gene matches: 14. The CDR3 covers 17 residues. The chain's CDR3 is CANMDRGPVGRNTEAFF. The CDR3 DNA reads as TGTGCCAATATGGACAGGGGGCCGGTGGGCCGGAACACTGAAGCTTTCTTT.

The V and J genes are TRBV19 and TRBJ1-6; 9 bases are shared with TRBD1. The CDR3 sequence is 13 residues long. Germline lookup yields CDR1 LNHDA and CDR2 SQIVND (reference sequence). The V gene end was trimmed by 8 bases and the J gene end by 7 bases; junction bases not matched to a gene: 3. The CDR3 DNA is TGTGCCAGTGGGGACAGGGCAAATTCACCCCTCCACTTT. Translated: CASGDRANSPLHF.

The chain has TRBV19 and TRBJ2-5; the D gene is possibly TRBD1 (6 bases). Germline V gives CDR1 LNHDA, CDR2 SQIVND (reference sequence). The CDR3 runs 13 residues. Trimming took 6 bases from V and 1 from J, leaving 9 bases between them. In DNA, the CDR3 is TGTGCCAGTAGGAGGACAGTCCAAGAGACCCAGTACTTC. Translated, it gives CASRRTVQETQYF.

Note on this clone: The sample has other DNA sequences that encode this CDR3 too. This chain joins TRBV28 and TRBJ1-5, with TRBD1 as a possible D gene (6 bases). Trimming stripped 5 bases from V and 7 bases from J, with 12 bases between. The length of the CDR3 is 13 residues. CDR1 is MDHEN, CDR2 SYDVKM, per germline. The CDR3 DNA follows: TGTGCCAGCAGTCCCACAGGGTACCAGCCCCAGCATTTT. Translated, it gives CASSPTGYQPQHF.

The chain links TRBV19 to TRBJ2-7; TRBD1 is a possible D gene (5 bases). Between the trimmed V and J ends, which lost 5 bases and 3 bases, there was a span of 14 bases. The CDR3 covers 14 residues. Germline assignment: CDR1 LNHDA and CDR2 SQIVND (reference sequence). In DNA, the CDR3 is TGTGCCAGTAGTCCCAGCCTAGACAGCTACGAGCAGTACTTC. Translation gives CASSPSLDSYEQYF. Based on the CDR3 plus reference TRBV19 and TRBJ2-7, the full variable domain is DGGITQSPKYLFRKEGQNVTLSCEQNLNHDAMYWYRQDPGQGLRLIYYSQIVNDFQKGDIAEGYSVSREKKESFPLTVTSAQKNPTAFYLCASSPSLDSYEQYFGPGTRLTVT.

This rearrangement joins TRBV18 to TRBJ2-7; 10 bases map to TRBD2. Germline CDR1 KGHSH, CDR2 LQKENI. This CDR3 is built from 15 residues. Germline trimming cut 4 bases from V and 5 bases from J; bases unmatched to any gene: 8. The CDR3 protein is CASSLGASGSDEQYF. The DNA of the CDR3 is TGTGCCAGCTCACTAGGGGCTAGCGGGAGCGACGAGCAGTACTTC.

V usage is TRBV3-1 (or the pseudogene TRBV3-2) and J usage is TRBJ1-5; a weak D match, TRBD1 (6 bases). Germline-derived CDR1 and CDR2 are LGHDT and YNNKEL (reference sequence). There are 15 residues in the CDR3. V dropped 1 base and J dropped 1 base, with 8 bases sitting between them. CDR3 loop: CASSQGRGSNQPQHF. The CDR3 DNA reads TGTGCCAGCAGCCAAGGCAGGGGAAGCAATCAGCCCCAGCATTTT.

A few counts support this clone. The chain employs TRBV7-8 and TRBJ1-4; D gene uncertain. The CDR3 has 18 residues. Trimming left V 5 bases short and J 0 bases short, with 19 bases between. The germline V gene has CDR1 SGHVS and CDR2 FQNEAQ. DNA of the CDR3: TGTGCCAGCAGCCCCCGCGGCAGAAGTATTGCAACTAATGAAAAACTGTTTTTT. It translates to CASSPRGRSIATNEKLFF.

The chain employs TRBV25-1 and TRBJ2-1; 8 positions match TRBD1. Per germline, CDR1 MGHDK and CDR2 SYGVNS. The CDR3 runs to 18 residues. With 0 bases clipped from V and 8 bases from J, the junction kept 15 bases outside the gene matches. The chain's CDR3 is CASSEYLSGGSLSYEQFF. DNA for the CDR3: TGTGCCAGCAGTGAATATTTGTCAGGGGGCTCCTTGTCCTATGAGCAGTTCTTC.

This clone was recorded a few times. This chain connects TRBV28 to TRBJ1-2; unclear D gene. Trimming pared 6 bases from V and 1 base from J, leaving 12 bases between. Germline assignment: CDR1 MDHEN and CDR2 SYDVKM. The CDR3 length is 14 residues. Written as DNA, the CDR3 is TGTGCCAGCAGCCCCTTTGGAGATAACTATGGCTACACCTTC. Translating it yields CASSPFGDNYGYTF.